Listed below are T cell receptor beta chains from one sample, sequenced in a study of blood T cell repertoires in COVID-19. Clones were sequenced by immunoSEQ multiplex PCR, and TCRdb holds only the in-frame ones, with some missing. Of 270,000 or so clones in the sample, 82% were seen once. Material: peripheral blood. The receptor set was obtained from a young woman with acute or convalescent COVID-19. CDR3s include the opening cysteine and the closing phenylalanine or tryptophan. Each record gives: CDR3 DNA, CDR3 protein, D gene, CDR3 length, V gene, J gene, clone size. A D gene is named only where the DNA matches it firmly. Expanded clones get a size class; other rows say once, few or many, or leave the size out.

cdr3_nt: TGTGCCAGCAGTTACGGCAGGGGGCCTTACGAGCAGTACTTC
cdr3_aa: CASSYGRGPYEQYF
d_call: TRBD1
cdr3_length: 14
v_call: TRBV6-5
j_call: TRBJ2-7
clone_size: once

cdr3_nt: TGTGCCAGCGGTTATCCAGGGAGGATGGGCTACACCTTC
cdr3_aa: CASGYPGRMGYTF
d_call: -
cdr3_length: 13
v_call: TRBV27
j_call: TRBJ1-2
clone_size: once

cdr3_nt: TGTGCCAGCAGCATTGCGGACAGCTCCTACGAGCAGTACTTC
cdr3_aa: CASSIADSSYEQYF
d_call: -
cdr3_length: 14
v_call: TRBV2
j_call: TRBJ2-7
clone_size: -

cdr3_nt: TGCAGCGTGTACAGGGGGCCCTTATATGGCTACACCTTC
cdr3_aa: CSVYRGPLYGYTF
d_call: TRBD1
cdr3_length: 13
v_call: TRBV29-1
j_call: TRBJ1-2
clone_size: few

cdr3_nt: TGTGCCAGAAGCTTAGCGAGCCAGGGAAGCTCCTACAATGAGCAGTTCTTC
cdr3_aa: CARSLASQGSSYNEQFF
d_call: -
cdr3_length: 17
v_call: TRBV7-5
j_call: TRBJ2-1
clone_size: -

cdr3_nt: TGCGCCAGCAGCTTGGTAGCCCAATCGAGGAGCACAGATACGCAGTATTTT
cdr3_aa: CASSLVAQSRSTDTQYF
d_call: -
cdr3_length: 17
v_call: TRBV5-1
j_call: TRBJ2-3
clone_size: -

cdr3_nt: TGTGCCAGCAGTTTAGAGGGCTGGGGTCAGCCCCAGCATTTT
cdr3_aa: CASSLEGWGQPQHF
d_call: -
cdr3_length: 14
v_call: TRBV28
j_call: TRBJ1-5
clone_size: -

cdr3_nt: TGCGCCAGCAGCTTTAAGGGAGACGAGCAGTACTTC
cdr3_aa: CASSFKGDEQYF
d_call: -
cdr3_length: 12
v_call: TRBV5-1
j_call: TRBJ2-7
clone_size: -

cdr3_nt: TGTGCCAGCAGCTTTTCCGGACAGGGGGCCTACGAACAGTACTTC
cdr3_aa: CASSFSGQGAYEQYF
d_call: TRBD1
cdr3_length: 15
v_call: TRBV11-3
j_call: TRBJ2-7
clone_size: -

cdr3_nt: TGTGCCAGCAGCTTAGCAAGGGACAGGCCTAACACTGAAGCTTTCTTT
cdr3_aa: CASSLARDRPNTEAFF
d_call: TRBD1
cdr3_length: 16
v_call: TRBV7-2
j_call: TRBJ1-1
clone_size: -

cdr3_nt: TGTGCCAGCAGTTACCGCCCAGGTGACCCCAATCAGCCCCAGCATTTT
cdr3_aa: CASSYRPGDPNQPQHF
d_call: -
cdr3_length: 16
v_call: TRBV6-5
j_call: TRBJ1-5
clone_size: -

cdr3_nt: TGTGCCAGTAGTACTCGGGCTAGCGGGAGCCCAGATACGCAGTATTTT
cdr3_aa: CASSTRASGSPDTQYF
d_call: TRBD2
cdr3_length: 16
v_call: TRBV19
j_call: TRBJ2-3
clone_size: -

cdr3_nt: TGTGCCAGCAGTTCCGTAAGCGGGGCTCTCTACGAGCAGTACTTC
cdr3_aa: CASSSVSGALYEQYF
d_call: TRBD2
cdr3_length: 15
v_call: TRBV6-5
j_call: TRBJ2-7
clone_size: -

cdr3_nt: TGTGCCAGCAGCCCGCCGGGACAGGGCTATGGCTACACCTTC
cdr3_aa: CASSPPGQGYGYTF
d_call: TRBD1
cdr3_length: 14
v_call: TRBV5-5
j_call: TRBJ1-2
clone_size: -

cdr3_nt: TGCGCCAGCAGCTTCGGGACAGGGGGCGACGAGCAGTACTTC
cdr3_aa: CASSFGTGGDEQYF
d_call: TRBD1
cdr3_length: 14
v_call: TRBV5-1
j_call: TRBJ2-7
clone_size: -